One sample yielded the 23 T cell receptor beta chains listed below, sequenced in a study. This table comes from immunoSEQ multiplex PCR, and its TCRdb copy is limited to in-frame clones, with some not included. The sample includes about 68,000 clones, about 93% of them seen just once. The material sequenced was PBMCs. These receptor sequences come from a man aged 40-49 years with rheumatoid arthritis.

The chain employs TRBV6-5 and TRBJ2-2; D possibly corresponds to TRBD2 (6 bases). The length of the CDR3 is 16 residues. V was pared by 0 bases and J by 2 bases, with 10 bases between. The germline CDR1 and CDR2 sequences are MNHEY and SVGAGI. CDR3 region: CASSYSARGNTGELFF. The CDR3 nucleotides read TGTGCCAGCAGTTACTCGGCGCGGGGCAACACCGGGGAGCTGTTTTTT.

DNA of the CDR3: TGTGCCAGCAGTTGGGCGCCCAGGAAGTACATTCAGTACTTC. Encoded protein: CASSWAPRKYIQYF. The chain uses TRBV28 and TRBJ2-4; no reliable D call. V dropped 4 bases and J dropped 8 bases, with 15 bases sitting between them. The germline V gene encodes CDR1 MDHEN and CDR2 SYDVKM. This CDR3 is 14 amino acids long.

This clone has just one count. In DNA form, the CDR3 reads TGTGCCAGTACCCAATTAGGGCCGGGACGCCGGGCGAAGAATCAGCCCCAGCATTTT. Residues: CASTQLGPGRRAKNQPQHF. The V and J genes are TRBV19 and TRBJ1-5, with a weak D call TRBD1 (5 bases). This CDR3 has 19 residues. Trimming pared 7 bases from V and 4 bases from J, leaving 29 bases between. Germline CDR1 is LNHDA and CDR2 is SQIVND (reference sequence). The full variable domain, with the rest looked up from reference TRBV19 and TRBJ1-5, is DGGITQSPKYLFRKEGQNVTLSCEQNLNHDAMYWYRQDPGQGLRLIYYSQIVNDFQKGDIAEGYSVSREKKESFPLTVTSAQKNPTAFYLCASTQLGPGRRAKNQPQHFGDGTRLSIL.

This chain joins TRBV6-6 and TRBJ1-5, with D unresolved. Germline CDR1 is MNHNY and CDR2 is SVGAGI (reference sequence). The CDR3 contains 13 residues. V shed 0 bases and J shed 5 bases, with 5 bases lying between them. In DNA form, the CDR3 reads TGTGCCAGCAGTTACTCCTACGATCAGCCCCAGCATTTT. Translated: CASSYSYDQPQHF.

The CDR3 DNA reads TGTGCCAGTAGTATGAAGGGCGGAGGGATGCCTAGCGGGACCTACAATGAGCAGTTCTTC. Translated, it gives CASSMKGGGMPSGTYNEQFF. V is TRBV19 and J is TRBJ2-1, with TRBD2 identical over 9 bases. Per the germline V gene, CDR1 is LNHDA and CDR2 is SQIVND (reference sequence). The junction had 17 bases not matched to a gene; V was cut back by 3 bases and J by 2 bases. The CDR3 length is 20 residues.

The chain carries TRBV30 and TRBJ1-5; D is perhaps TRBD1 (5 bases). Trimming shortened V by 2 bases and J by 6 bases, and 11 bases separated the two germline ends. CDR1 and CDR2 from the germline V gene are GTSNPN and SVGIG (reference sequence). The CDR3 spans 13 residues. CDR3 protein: CAWSPRVGQPQHF. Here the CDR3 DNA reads TGTGCCTGGAGTCCCAGGGTAGGTCAGCCCCAGCATTTT.

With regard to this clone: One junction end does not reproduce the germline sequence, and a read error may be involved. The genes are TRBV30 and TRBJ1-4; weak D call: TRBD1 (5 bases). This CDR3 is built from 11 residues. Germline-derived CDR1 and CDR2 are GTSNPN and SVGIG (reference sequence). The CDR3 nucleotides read TGTGCCTGGAGTGCCGCGGGGGTCGGAGGCTTT. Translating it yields CAWSAAGVGGF.

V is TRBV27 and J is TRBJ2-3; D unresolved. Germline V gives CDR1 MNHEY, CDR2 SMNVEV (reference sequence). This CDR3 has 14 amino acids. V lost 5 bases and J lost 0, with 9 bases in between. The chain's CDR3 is CASSPIQSTDTQYF. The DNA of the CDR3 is TGTGCCAGCAGTCCCATACAGAGCACAGATACGCAGTATTTT.

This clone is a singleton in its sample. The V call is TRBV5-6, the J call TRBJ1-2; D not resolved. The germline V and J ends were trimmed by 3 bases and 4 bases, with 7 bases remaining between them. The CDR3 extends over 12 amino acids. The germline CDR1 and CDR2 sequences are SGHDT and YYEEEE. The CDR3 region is CASSSSFYGYTF. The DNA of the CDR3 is TGTGCCAGCAGCTCCTCTTTCTATGGCTACACCTTC.

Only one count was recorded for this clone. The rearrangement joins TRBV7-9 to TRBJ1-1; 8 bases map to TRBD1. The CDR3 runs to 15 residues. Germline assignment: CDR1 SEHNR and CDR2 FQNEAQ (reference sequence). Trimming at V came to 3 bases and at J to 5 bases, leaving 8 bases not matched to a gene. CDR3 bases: TGTGCCAGCAGCTTCACGACAGGGGTAGGGACTGAAGCTTTCTTT. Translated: CASSFTTGVGTEAFF.

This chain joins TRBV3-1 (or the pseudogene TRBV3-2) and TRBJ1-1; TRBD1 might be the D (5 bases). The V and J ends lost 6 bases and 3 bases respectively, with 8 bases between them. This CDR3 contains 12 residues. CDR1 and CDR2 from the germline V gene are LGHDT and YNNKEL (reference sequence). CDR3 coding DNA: TGTGCCAGCAGTTTCAGGGACACTGAAGCTTTCTTT. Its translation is CASSFRDTEAFF.

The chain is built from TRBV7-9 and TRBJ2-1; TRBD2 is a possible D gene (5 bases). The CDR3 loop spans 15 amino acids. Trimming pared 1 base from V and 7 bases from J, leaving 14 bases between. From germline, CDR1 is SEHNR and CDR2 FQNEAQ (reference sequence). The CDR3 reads CASSLVGRGNNEQFF. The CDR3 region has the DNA TGTGCCAGCAGCTTAGTCGGTAGAGGGAATAATGAGCAGTTCTTC.

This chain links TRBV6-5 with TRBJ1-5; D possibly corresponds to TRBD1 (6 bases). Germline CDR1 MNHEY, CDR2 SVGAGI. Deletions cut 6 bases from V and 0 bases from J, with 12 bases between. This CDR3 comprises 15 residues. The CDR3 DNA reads TGTGCCAGCAGCAACAGGGAGGATAGCAATCAGCCCCAGCATTTT. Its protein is CASSNREDSNQPQHF.

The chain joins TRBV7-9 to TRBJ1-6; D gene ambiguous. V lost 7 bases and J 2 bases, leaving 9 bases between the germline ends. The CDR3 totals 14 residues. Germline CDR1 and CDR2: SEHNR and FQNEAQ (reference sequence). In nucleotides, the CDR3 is TGTGCCAGCACCCCCGGAGCCTATAATTCACCCCTCCACTTT. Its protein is CASTPGAYNSPLHF.

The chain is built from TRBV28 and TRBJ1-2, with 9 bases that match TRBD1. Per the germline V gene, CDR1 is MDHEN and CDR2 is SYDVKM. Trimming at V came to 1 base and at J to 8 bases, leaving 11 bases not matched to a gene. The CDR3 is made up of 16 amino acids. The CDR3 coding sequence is TGTGCCAGCAGTTTATTATCATCGGGACAGGGTAAAGGCTACACCTTC. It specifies CASSLLSSGQGKGYTF.

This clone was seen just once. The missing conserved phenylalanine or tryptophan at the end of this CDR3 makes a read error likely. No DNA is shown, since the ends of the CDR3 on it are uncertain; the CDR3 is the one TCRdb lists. The CDR3 reads CASSQISGATFG. V is TRBV2 and J is TRBJ2-3; no check of the table's D call, TRBD2, against the DNA was made. CDR1 is SNHLY, CDR2 FYNNEI, per germline. The CDR3 sequence runs 12 residues, both termini included.

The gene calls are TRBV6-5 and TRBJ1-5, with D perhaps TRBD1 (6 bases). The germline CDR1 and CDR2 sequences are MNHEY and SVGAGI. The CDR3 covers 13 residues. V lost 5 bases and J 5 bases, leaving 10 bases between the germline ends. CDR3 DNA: TGTGCCAGCAGTCGACGGACAGATCAGCCCCAGCATTTT. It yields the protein CASSRRTDQPQHF.

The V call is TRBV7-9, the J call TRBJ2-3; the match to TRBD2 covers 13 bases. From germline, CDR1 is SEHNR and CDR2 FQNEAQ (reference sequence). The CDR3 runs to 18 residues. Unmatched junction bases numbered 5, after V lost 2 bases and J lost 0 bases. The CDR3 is CASSLRRTSGGSTDTQYF. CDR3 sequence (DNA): TGTGCCAGCAGCTTAAGAAGGACTAGCGGGGGAAGCACAGATACGCAGTATTTT.

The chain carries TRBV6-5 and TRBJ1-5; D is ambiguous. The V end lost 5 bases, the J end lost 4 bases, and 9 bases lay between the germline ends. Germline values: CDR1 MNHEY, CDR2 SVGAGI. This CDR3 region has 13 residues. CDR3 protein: CASSRDRNQPQHF. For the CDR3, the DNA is TGTGCCAGCAGTAGAGACCGTAATCAGCCCCAGCATTTT.

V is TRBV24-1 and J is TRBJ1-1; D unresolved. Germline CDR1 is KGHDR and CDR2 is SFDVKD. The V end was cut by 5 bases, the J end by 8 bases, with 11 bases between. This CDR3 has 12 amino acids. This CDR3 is CATSGGSGEAFF. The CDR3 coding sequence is TGTGCCACCAGTGGAGGGAGCGGGGAAGCTTTCTTT.

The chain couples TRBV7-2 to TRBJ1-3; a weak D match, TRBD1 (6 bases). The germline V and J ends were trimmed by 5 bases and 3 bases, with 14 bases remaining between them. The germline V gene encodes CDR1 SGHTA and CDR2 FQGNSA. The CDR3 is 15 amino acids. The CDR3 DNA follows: TGTGCCAGCAGCCCCCCGAGGGGGTATGGAAACACCATATATTTT. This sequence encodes CASSPPRGYGNTIYF.

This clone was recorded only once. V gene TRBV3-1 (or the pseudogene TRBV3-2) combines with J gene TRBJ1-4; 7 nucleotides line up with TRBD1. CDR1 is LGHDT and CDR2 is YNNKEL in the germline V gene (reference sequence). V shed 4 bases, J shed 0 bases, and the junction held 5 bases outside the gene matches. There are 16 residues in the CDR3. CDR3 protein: CASSPRGGATNEKLFF. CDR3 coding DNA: TGTGCCAGCAGCCCCAGGGGGGGTGCAACTAATGAAAAACTGTTTTTT.

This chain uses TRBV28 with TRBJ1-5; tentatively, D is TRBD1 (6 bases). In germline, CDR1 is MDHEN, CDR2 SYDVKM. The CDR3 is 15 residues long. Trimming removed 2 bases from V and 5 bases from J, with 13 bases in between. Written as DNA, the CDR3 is TGTGCCAGCAGTTTAATGGGGACATACGATCAGCCCCAGCATTTT. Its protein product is CASSLMGTYDQPQHF.